The 22 T cell receptor beta chains reported below all come from one sample, sequenced in a study of beta chain features in type 1 diabetes. The whole isolated RNA underwent reverse transcription, so sequencing captured expressed TCRB transcripts. Clones were sequenced by immunoSEQ multiplex PCR, and TCRdb holds only the in-frame ones, with some missing. The sample carries under 800,000 clones, roughly 16% recorded once. The sample comprised naive CD4+ T cells from blood. All receptors derive from a man aged 18 to 35 in good health.

The sample holds a few counts of this clone. The chain is built from TRBV18 and TRBJ2-7, with TRBD1 as a possible D gene (6 bases). This CDR3 contains 16 residues. Germline loops: CDR1 KGHSH, CDR2 LQKENI. V lost 3 bases to trimming and J lost 6 bases, with 21 bases between them. The CDR3 DNA reads TGTGCCAGCTCACCTATTGCGACAGGCGTTCAAGGCGAGCAGTACTTC. This codes for CASSPIATGVQGEQYF.

The chain carries TRBV2 and TRBJ1-5; D ambiguous. Germline V gives CDR1 SNHLY, CDR2 FYNNEI. V was trimmed by 3 bases and J by 4 bases, leaving 7 bases between them. The CDR3 loop spans 13 amino acids. This CDR3 reads CASSESGNQPQHF. CDR3 sequence (DNA): TGTGCCAGCAGTGAGTCGGGAAATCAGCCCCAGCATTTT.

The CDR3 spells CASSFGPYGYTF. The CDR3 bases are TGTGCCAGCAGCTTTGGACCCTATGGCTACACCTTC. The chain links TRBV11-1 to TRBJ1-2; D ambiguous. Between the trimmed V and J ends, which lost 3 bases and 4 bases, there was a span of 6 bases. This CDR3 has 12 residues. Germline CDR1 is SGHAT and CDR2 is FQDESV (reference sequence). Using reference TRBV11-1 and TRBJ1-2 for the parts outside the CDR3, the full variable domain is EAEVAQSPRYKITEKSQAVAFWCDPISGHATLYWYRQILGQGPELLVQFQDESVVDDSQLPKDRFSAERLKGVDSTLKIQPAELGDSAMYLCASSFGPYGYTFGSGTRLTVV.

Concerning this clone itself: One end of the junction is discordant with germline, which a read error may explain. The chain combines TRBV7-3 with TRBJ1-1; the match to TRBD1 covers 8 bases. The CDR3 covers 13 residues. Germline loops: CDR1 SGHTA, CDR2 FQGTGA. The CDR3 sequence: CASSVTGGTEAFF. The CDR3 DNA follows: TGTGCCAGCAGCGTAACAGGGGGCACTGAAGCTTTCTTT.

This chain joins TRBV18 and TRBJ2-7; possible D gene TRBD1, 6 bases. V lost 4 bases and J lost 3, with 16 bases in between. This CDR3 is built from 15 residues. Germline V CDR1 and CDR2: KGHSH, LQKENI. The DNA of the CDR3 is TGTGCCAGCTCACTCCTGGGGGCGGGCCGCTACGAGCAGTACTTC. This translates into CASSLLGAGRYEQYF. Full variable domain (missing parts from reference TRBV18 and TRBJ2-7): NAGVMQNPRHLVRRRGQEARLRCSPMKGHSHVYWYRQLPEEGLKFMVYLQKENIIDESGMPKERFSAEFPKEGPSILRIQQVVRGDSAAYFCASSLLGAGRYEQYFGPGTRLTVT.

This clone has only a few counts. The J gene is TRBJ1-5, the V gene TRBV28; possibly TRBD1 for D (6 bases). Germline V gives CDR1 MDHEN, CDR2 SYDVKM. Trimming took off 5 bases at V and 9 bases at J, with 14 bases between the two ends. This CDR3 contains 13 residues. CDR3 sequence: CASSPPRGWPQHF. CDR3 DNA sequence: TGTGCCAGCAGTCCTCCGAGGGGGTGGCCCCAGCATTTT. The variable domain in full, with the rest retrieved from reference TRBV28 and TRBJ1-5, is DVKVTQSSRYLVKRTGEKVFLECVQDMDHENMFWYRQDPGLGLRLIYFSYDVKMKEKGDIPEGYSVSREKKERFSLILESASTNQTSMYLCASSPPRGWPQHFGDGTRLSIL.

This sequence joins TRBV5-1 and TRBJ1-1, with D maybe TRBD1 (5 bases). In germline, CDR1 is SGHRS, CDR2 YFSETQ. CDR3 length equals 15 residues. With 4 bases removed from V and 4 bases from J, the gap between germline ends came to 17 bases. The CDR3 region has the DNA TGCGCCAGCAGCCGTGGTGGGACCGGGGGCACTGAAGCTTTCTTT. It translates to CASSRGGTGGTEAFF. The full variable domain, completed using reference TRBV5-1 and TRBJ1-1, is KAGVTQTPRYLIKTRGQQVTLSCSPISGHRSVSWYQQTPGQGLQFLFEYFSETQRNKGNFPGRFSGRQFSNSRSEMNVSTLELGDSALYLCASSRGGTGGTEAFFGQGTRLTVV.

This rearrangement joins TRBV5-4 to TRBJ2-3, with 7 positions matching TRBD2. The CDR3 consists of 16 residues. With V trimmed by 1 base and J by 4 bases, 9 bases remained unmatched. Germline V gives CDR1 SGHNT, CDR2 YYREEE (reference sequence). CDR3 bases: TGTGCCAGCAGCTTGCCGGTGGGAGCGGGGCCAGATACGCAGTATTTT. Translated: CASSLPVGAGPDTQYF.

This clone has more than one count but fewer than ten. CDR3 coding DNA: TGTGCCAGCAGCCCCGACGATGGCTACACCTTC. Encoded protein: CASSPDDGYTF. J is TRBJ1-2 and V is TRBV27; D gene ambiguous. The CDR3 is made up of 11 amino acids. Germline loops: CDR1 MNHEY, CDR2 SMNVEV (reference sequence). V lost 6 bases and J lost 6, with 8 bases in between.

The table lists this clone with a few counts. The chain carries TRBV29-1 and TRBJ2-3, with a tentative D call TRBD1 (5 bases). The CDR3 contains 14 residues. V gave up 4 bases and J gave up 0 bases, with 11 bases separating them. Germline CDR1 is SQVTM and CDR2 is ANQGSEA. CDR3 amino acids: CSVGIPGSTDTQYF. For the CDR3, the DNA is TGCAGCGTTGGTATCCCAGGGAGCACAGATACGCAGTATTTT.

This clone was counted between two and nine times. This chain uses TRBV9 with TRBJ2-1, with 9 nucleotides matching TRBD2. Trimming removed 0 bases from V and 6 bases from J; junction bases left unmatched: 1. CDR1 is SGDLS, CDR2 YYNGEE, per germline. The CDR3 sequence is 14 residues long. The CDR3 sequence is CASSVVSGSNEQFF. The CDR3 DNA is TGTGCCAGCAGCGTAGTTAGCGGGAGCAATGAGCAGTTCTTC.

The chain carries TRBV5-1 and TRBJ2-2; TRBD2 agrees at 8 bases. The trim removed 4 bases at V and 6 bases at J, leaving 11 bases unmatched. Germline V gene sequence: CDR1 SGHRS, CDR2 YFSETQ. The CDR3 is made up of 16 amino acids. The CDR3 DNA reads TGCGCCAGCAGCGGGATAGCGGGGACCTCGTCCGGGGAGCTGTTTTTT. It translates to CASSGIAGTSSGELFF.

The table lists this clone with a few counts. The gene calls are TRBV7-2 and TRBJ1-5, with 8 bases identical to TRBD1. Germline V gene data show CDR1 as SGHTA and CDR2 as FQGNSA. This CDR3 is 13 amino acids long. J lost 4 bases, V lost 4 bases, and 0 bases had no gene match. CDR3 DNA: TGTGCCAGCAGCTGGACAGGGAATCAGCCCCAGCATTTT. Amino acid sequence: CASSWTGNQPQHF.

In this sample, this clone turned up once. The CDR3 DNA reads TGCGCCAGCAGCTCAACCCGACAGGGCGGTTTGGGCTACACCTTC. Residues: CASSSTRQGGLGYTF. The chain recombines TRBV5-1 with TRBJ1-2, with TRBD1 identical over 7 bases. In germline, CDR1 is SGHRS, CDR2 YFSETQ. J gave up 8 bases and V 3 bases, and 13 bases lay outside the gene matches. This CDR3 is built from 15 residues.

The V call is TRBV6-1, the J call TRBJ2-7, with 9 bases lining up with TRBD2. Germline trimming cut 10 bases from V and 4 bases from J; bases unmatched to any gene: 11. CDR1 is MNHNS, CDR2 SASEGT, per germline. CDR3 length: 14 residues. This chain's CDR3 is CAILSGGLGYEQYF. In DNA form, the CDR3 reads TGTGCCATCCTGAGCGGGGGGCTGGGATACGAGCAGTACTTC.

The rearrangement links TRBV27 to TRBJ2-1; D is perhaps TRBD2 (7 bases). V was trimmed by 2 bases and J by 5 bases, leaving 19 bases between them. This CDR3 spans 17 amino acids. Germline-derived CDR1 and CDR2 are MNHEY and SMNVEV (reference sequence). The CDR3 is CASSLRGRASANNEQFF. CDR3 coding DNA: TGTGCCAGCAGTTTAAGGGGGAGGGCTAGCGCGAACAATGAGCAGTTCTTC.

This clone was detected only a few times. The chain employs TRBV6-5 and TRBJ2-1; either TRBD1 or TRBD2 may supply D (6 bases each). Germline-derived CDR1 and CDR2 are MNHEY and SVGAGI. V lost 2 bases and J 1 base, leaving 9 bases between the germline ends. CDR3 size: 15 residues. CDR3 residues: CASSYRGTSYNEQFF. CDR3 nucleotides: TGTGCCAGCAGTTACCGGGGGACATCCTACAATGAGCAGTTCTTC.

The gene calls are TRBV28 and TRBJ2-1; possible D gene TRBD2, 6 bases. Germline loops: CDR1 MDHEN, CDR2 SYDVKM. The germline V and J ends were trimmed by 7 bases and 5 bases, with 15 bases remaining between them. The CDR3 length is 14 residues. The CDR3 DNA sequence: TGTGCCAGCACACCGGGAGCTCCGCACAATGAGCAGTTCTTC. Translating it yields CASTPGAPHNEQFF.

The J gene is TRBJ2-5, the V gene TRBV6-6; TRBD2 is a possible D gene (7 bases). The CDR3 extends over 14 amino acids. V was clipped by 5 bases and J by 5 bases, with 15 bases between them. Per germline, CDR1 MNHNY and CDR2 SVGAGI (reference sequence). CDR3 sequence reads: CASSPIRGGETQYF. The CDR3 DNA reads TGTGCCAGCAGTCCCATTAGGGGGGGGGAGACCCAGTACTTC.

This clone was counted a few times. V usage is TRBV7-9 and J usage is TRBJ1-1, with D hard to call. The CDR3 has 13 amino acids. Per the germline V gene, CDR1 is SEHNR and CDR2 is FQNEAQ (reference sequence). Trimming left V 3 bases short and J 5 bases short, with 10 bases between. The CDR3: CASSFAGRTEAFF. In nucleotides, the CDR3 is TGTGCCAGCAGCTTTGCTGGGCGGACTGAAGCTTTCTTT.

V and J are TRBV7-2 and TRBJ1-2; D might be TRBD1 (6 bases). Trimming pared 4 bases from V and 8 bases from J, leaving 11 bases between. CDR3 length: 12 amino acids. Looked up from germline, CDR1 is SGHTA and CDR2 is FQGNSA. The DNA of the CDR3 is TGTGCCAGCAGCTCTCAGGGGTGGGGCTACACCTTC. This codes for CASSSQGWGYTF.

This chain joins TRBV7-2 and TRBJ2-1; the D is unclear. Between the trimmed V and J ends, which lost 2 bases and 10 bases, there was a span of 9 bases. CDR3 length: 12 amino acids. Per germline, CDR1 SGHTA and CDR2 FQGNSA. In nucleotides, the CDR3 is TGTGCCAGCAGCTTAACACAGACAGAGCAGTTCTTC. Encoded protein: CASSLTQTEQFF.